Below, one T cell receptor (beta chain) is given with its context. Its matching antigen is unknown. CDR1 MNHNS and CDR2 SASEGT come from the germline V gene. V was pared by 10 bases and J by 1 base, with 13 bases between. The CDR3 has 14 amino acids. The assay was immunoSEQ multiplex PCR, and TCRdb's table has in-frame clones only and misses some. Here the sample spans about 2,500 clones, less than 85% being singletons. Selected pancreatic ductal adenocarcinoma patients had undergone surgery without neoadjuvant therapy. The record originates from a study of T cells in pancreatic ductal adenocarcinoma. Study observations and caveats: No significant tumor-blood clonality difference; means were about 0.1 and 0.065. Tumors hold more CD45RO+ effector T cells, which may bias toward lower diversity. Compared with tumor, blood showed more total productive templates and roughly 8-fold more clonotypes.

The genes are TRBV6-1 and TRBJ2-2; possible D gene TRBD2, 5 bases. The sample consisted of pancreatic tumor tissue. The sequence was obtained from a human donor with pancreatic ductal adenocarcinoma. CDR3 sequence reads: CATSRGMNTGELFF. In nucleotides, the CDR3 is TGTGCCACGTCGCGAGGGATGAACACCGGGGAGCTGTTTTTT.